Following are 21 T cell receptor beta chains from one sample sequenced in a study of blood T cell repertoires in COVID-19. The method was immunoSEQ multiplex PCR; TCRdb's version includes in-frame clones alone and lacks a portion of them. The sample consists of 98,000 or so clones, approximately 70% of them appearing once. The sequenced sample was peripheral blood. These receptors all come from a woman aged 35 to 49 with acute or convalescent COVID-19.

This clone was counted a few times. The V gene is TRBV28, the J gene TRBJ1-5; tentative D call: TRBD1 (5 bases). Germline CDR1 and CDR2: MDHEN and SYDVKM. Deletions cut 3 bases from V and 6 bases from J, with 15 bases between. The CDR3 consists of 15 residues. The CDR3 region has the DNA TGTGCCAGCAGTTTGGGGGGAGGGGCCATTCAGCCCCAGCATTTT. Amino acid sequence: CASSLGGGAIQPQHF.

This clone was counted once. J is TRBJ2-3 and V is TRBV15; D unclear. This CDR3 region has 14 residues. Trimming cost V 3 bases and J 1 base, with 8 bases left between them. CDR1 LNHNV and CDR2 YYDKDF come from the germline V gene (reference sequence). The CDR3 sequence: CATSRGKGTDTQYF. CDR3 bases: TGTGCCACCAGCAGGGGCAAGGGCACAGATACGCAGTATTTT. Full variable domain (rest looked up from reference TRBV15 and TRBJ2-3): DAMVIQNPRYQVTQFGKPVTLSCSQTLNHNVMYWYQQKSSQAPKLLFHYYDKDFNNEADTPDNFQSRRPNTSFCFLDIRSPGLGDTAMYLCATSRGKGTDTQYFGPGTRLTVL.

V usage is TRBV18 and J usage is TRBJ1-5; tentative D call: TRBD1 (6 bases). This CDR3 region has 15 residues. Germline CDR1 reads KGHSH; CDR2 reads LQKENI. The V end lost 0 bases, the J end lost 4 bases, and 10 bases lay between the germline ends. The CDR3 nucleotides read TGTGCCAGCTCACCACCGGGGGCGCGGAATCAGCCCCAGCATTTT. Its protein product is CASSPPGARNQPQHF.

The chain carries TRBV5-1 and TRBJ2-5; TRBD1 matches at 8 bases. From germline, CDR1 is SGHRS and CDR2 YFSETQ. There are 13 residues in the CDR3. V gave up 5 bases and J gave up 5 bases; unmatched junction bases: 5. The CDR3 DNA is TGCGCCAGCAGAGTCACAGGGGGGGAGACCCAGTACTTC. It codes for CASRVTGGETQYF.

The CDR3: CASSTAGTVSYEQYF. The CDR3 DNA reads as TGTGCCAGCAGCACAGCCGGGACAGTTTCCTACGAGCAGTACTTC. The J gene is TRBJ2-7, the V gene TRBV5-6; 7 positions match TRBD1. CDR3 size: 15 residues. The trim removed 4 bases at V and 1 base at J, leaving 8 bases unmatched. Germline loops: CDR1 SGHDT, CDR2 YYEEEE.

The V and J genes are TRBV6-5 and TRBJ2-3; 11 nucleotides agree with TRBD2. V was clipped by 4 bases and J by 1 base; unmatched bases: 4. Germline V CDR1 and CDR2: MNHEY, SVGAGI. There are 16 residues in the CDR3. CDR3 in amino acids: CASSSMGLAGTDTQYF. As DNA, the CDR3 is TGTGCCAGCAGTTCCATGGGACTAGCGGGCACAGATACGCAGTATTTT.

This clone occurred a few times. V usage is TRBV4-2 and J usage is TRBJ2-3; 8 positions agree with TRBD2. The germline V gene has CDR1 LGHNA and CDR2 YNFKEQ. The CDR3 consists of 17 residues. V trimming: 2 bases; J trimming: 3 bases; junction bases outside the gene matches: 10. Written as DNA, the CDR3 is TGTGCCAGCAGCCAAACCTATGCGGGGGGAATAACAGATACGCAGTATTTT. Translating gives CASSQTYAGGITDTQYF.

The chain couples TRBV14 to TRBJ1-4; D may be TRBD1 (5 bases). The V end lost 4 bases, the J end lost 3 bases, and 12 bases lay between the germline ends. Germline V gene lookup returns CDR1 SGHDN and CDR2 FVKESK. CDR3 length: 15 residues. In DNA form, the CDR3 reads TGTGCCAGCAGCCCATCAGGGAAGCCTAATGAAAAACTGTTTTTT. This codes for CASSPSGKPNEKLFF.

The chain recombines TRBV5-6 with TRBJ1-1; a weak D match, TRBD1 (5 bases). This CDR3 region has 13 residues. V gave up 2 bases and J gave up 4 bases, with 9 bases separating them. CDR1 and CDR2 (germline): SGHDT, YYEEEE. CDR3 bases: TGTGCCAGCAGCTTCCAGGGTGGCACTGAAGCTTTCTTT. Protein sequence: CASSFQGGTEAFF.

V and J are TRBV19 and TRBJ1-5; tentatively, D is TRBD1 (5 bases). CDR1 LNHDA and CDR2 SQIVND come from the germline V gene (reference sequence). V was shortened by 6 bases and J by 5 bases, with 11 bases between the two germline ends. CDR3 length: 13 residues. The CDR3 DNA reads TGTGCCAGTAGCCCGAAGACAGATCAGCCCCAGCATTTT. Its translation: CASSPKTDQPQHF.

The chain is built from TRBV11-2 and TRBJ2-7, with D maybe TRBD1 (5 bases). Germline V CDR1 and CDR2: SGHAT, FQNNGV. Trimming stripped 1 base from V and 3 bases from J, with 10 bases between. The CDR3 consists of 14 residues. CDR3 bases: TGTGCCAGCAGCTTAGGACAGTTAGTCTACGAGCAGTACTTC. The encoded protein is CASSLGQLVYEQYF.

The V call is TRBV9, the J call TRBJ2-7, with D maybe TRBD1 (6 bases). The germline V gene encodes CDR1 SGDLS and CDR2 YYNGEE. This CDR3 comprises 14 residues. Trimming cost V 4 bases and J 7 bases, with 18 bases left between them. The CDR3 spells CASSTQRGGGEQYF. The CDR3 coding sequence is TGTGCCAGCAGCACCCAACGAGGGGGTGGAGAGCAGTACTTC. Drawing the rest from reference TRBV9 and TRBJ2-7, the complete variable domain is DSGVTQTPKHLITATGQRVTLRCSPRSGDLSVYWYQQSLDQGLQFLIQYYNGEERAKGNILERFSAQQFPDLHSELNLSSLELGDSALYFCASSTQRGGGEQYFGPGTRLTVT.

This chain joins TRBV7-2 and TRBJ1-4, with a weak D call TRBD1 (6 bases). The CDR3 spans 15 residues. Trimming removed 2 bases at V and 8 bases at J, with 15 bases between. Germline CDR1 is SGHTA and CDR2 is FQGNSA. In DNA form, the CDR3 reads TGTGCCAGCAGCTTAAGATCCAGGGGCGAAGAAAAACTGTTTTTT. Protein sequence: CASSLRSRGEEKLFF. Using reference TRBV7-2 and TRBJ1-4 for the parts outside the CDR3, the full variable domain is GAGVSQSPSNKVTEKGKDVELRCDPISGHTALYWYRQSLGQGLEFLIYFQGNSAPDKSGLPSDRFSAERTGGSVSTLTIQRTQQEDSAVYLCASSLRSRGEEKLFFGSGTQLSVL.

This chain joins TRBV10-3 and TRBJ2-3; 16 bases line up with TRBD2. V dropped 0 bases and J dropped 0; count of bases not matched to a gene: 0. Germline loops: CDR1 ENHRY, CDR2 SYGVKD. The CDR3 extends over 18 amino acids. The CDR3 loop is CAISESGLAGGSTDTQYF. The CDR3 DNA sequence: TGTGCCATCAGTGAGTCGGGACTAGCGGGGGGGAGCACAGATACGCAGTATTTT.

V is TRBV10-3 and J is TRBJ1-1, with 12 bases aligning to TRBD1. This CDR3 is 14 amino acids long. Germline loops: CDR1 ENHRY, CDR2 SYGVKD. The V segment lost 6 bases and the J segment 3 bases; nucleotides outside the gene matches: 2. The CDR3 DNA reads as TGTGCCATCAGGGGACAGGGGGCGGACACTGAAGCTTTCTTT. This encodes CAIRGQGADTEAFF.

This chain connects TRBV5-1 to TRBJ2-2, with TRBD2 matching 9 bases. Germline assignment: CDR1 SGHRS and CDR2 YFSETQ. CDR3 length: 16 amino acids. V shed 7 bases and J 3 bases; nucleotides not matched to a gene: 10. The CDR3: CASEVSGGADTGELFF. CDR3 nucleotides: TGCGCCAGCGAGGTTAGCGGGGGCGCCGACACCGGGGAGCTGTTTTTT.

This clone has a handful of counts. The gene calls are TRBV29-1 and TRBJ2-5; 8 positions match TRBD2. The CDR3 sequence is 16 residues long. The V and J ends lost 0 bases and 5 bases, in that order; junction bases with no gene match: 11. The germline CDR1 and CDR2 sequences are SQVTM and ANQGSEA. This CDR3 is CSVEDVTDSGVETQYF. CDR3 nucleotide sequence: TGCAGCGTTGAAGATGTTACAGATAGCGGGGTGGAGACCCAGTACTTC.

The rearrangement joins TRBV6-6 to TRBJ2-2; TRBD1 aligns across 8 bases. V trimming: 8 bases; J trimming: 1 base; junction bases outside the gene matches: 3. Germline V gene data show CDR1 as MNHNY and CDR2 as SVGAGI (reference sequence). This CDR3 spans 14 amino acids. In nucleotides, the CDR3 is TGTGCCAGCTCCGGGACAGGGAACACCGGGGAGCTGTTTTTT. It encodes CASSGTGNTGELFF.

The CDR3 reads CASSEAEGSGQFF. CDR3 bases: TGTGCCAGCAGTGAAGCCGAAGGCAGCGGGCAGTTCTTC. The chain recombines TRBV6-1 with TRBJ2-1, with D possibly matching TRBD2 (5 bases). The V end lost 0 bases, the J end lost 12 bases, and 12 bases lay between the germline ends. CDR3 size: 13 residues. Germline V gene sequence: CDR1 MNHNS, CDR2 SASEGT.

Here the CDR3 DNA reads TGCAGCGTGGGGACAGGGTATGAAGAGCAGTACTTC. It yields the protein CSVGTGYEEQYF. The gene calls are TRBV29-1 and TRBJ2-7; 9 nucleotides line up with TRBD1. The V and J ends lost 6 bases and 7 bases, in that order; junction bases with no gene match: 7. The CDR3 runs to 12 residues. CDR1 and CDR2 from the germline V gene are SQVTM and ANQGSEA.

The rearrangement joins TRBV30 to TRBJ2-2; 12 positions agree with TRBD1. V gave up 2 bases and J gave up 6 bases; unmatched junction bases: 13. The germline V gene has CDR1 GTSNPN and CDR2 SVGIG (reference sequence). CDR3 length: 18 residues. CDR3 region: CAWSPLGWGQGASGELFF. The CDR3 DNA reads TGTGCCTGGAGTCCCCTAGGTTGGGGACAGGGGGCATCCGGGGAGCTGTTTTTT.